A single T cell receptor beta chain is shown here with its context. Axillary draining lymph nodes of breast cancer patients supplied the node samples. These data originate in a study of breast tumors, draining lymph nodes, adjacent tissues. Germline CDR1 reads KGHSH; CDR2 reads LQKENI. Trimming took 3 bases from V and 6 from J, leaving 20 bases between them. The CDR3 has 17 residues. Each CDR3 protein is one row after TCRdb ran MiXCR on the multiplex PCR reads. Among fewer than 140,000 distinct CDR3 sequences, about 31% were seen once, and the ten largest hold less than 6%. The V gene is TRBV18, the J gene TRBJ2-2, with D possibly matching TRBD1 (6 bases). The sample comprised axillary lymph node tissue. This sequence originates from a female donor with breast cancer. Some clones in this sample may be carry-over from other donors' samples. The CDR3 bases are TGTGCCAGCTCACCGGTTCCAGGGCGCTGGGGGCCCGGGGAGCTGTTTTTT. Amino acids: CASSPVPGRWGPGELFF.